The 6 T cell receptor beta chains listed next were all sequenced from one sample in a study of cytomegalovirus exposure and HLA in healthy donors. The primer mix had 60 Vbeta and 13 Jbeta primers. The protocol was immunoSEQ multiplex PCR, while the TCRdb copy is restricted to in-frame clones and leaves out a portion. This sample has around 210,000 clones, with approximately 81% found just once. The sequencing sample was made of PBMCs. Receptors originate from a girl aged 2 to 9 in good health and CMV-seronegative.

Concerning this clone: This sample includes further DNA sequences coding for the same CDR3. The CDR3 protein is CASSDRPYEQYF. The DNA for the CDR3 is TGTGCCAGCAGTGACAGGCCCTACGAGCAGTACTTC. V and J are TRBV2 and TRBJ2-7; no definite D call. CDR3 size: 12 residues. Germline CDR1 SNHLY, CDR2 FYNNEI. V lost 3 bases, J lost 2 bases, and 5 bases lay in between.

In its sample, this clone was seen a few times. The chain joins TRBV2 to TRBJ2-3, with 12 bases lining up with TRBD2. Germline CDR1 and CDR2: SNHLY and FYNNEI. Losses at the gene ends were 6 bases for V and 3 bases for J; bases not matched to a gene: 7. The CDR3 totals 16 residues. CDR3 coding DNA: TGTGCCAGCAGCATACTAGCGGGAGGCGGGACAGATACGCAGTATTTT. This translates into CASSILAGGGTDTQYF.

This rearrangement joins TRBV4-1 to TRBJ2-1, with 8 bases identical to TRBD1. The CDR3 length is 15 residues. CDR1 is MGHRA, CDR2 YSYEKL, per germline. Losses at the gene ends were 1 base for V and 7 bases for J; bases not matched to a gene: 6. The DNA of the CDR3 is TGCGCCAGCAGCCAAGGACAGGGGCCGAGGAATGAGCAGTTCTTC. Translation gives CASSQGQGPRNEQFF.

The chain has TRBV9 and TRBJ1-2; D might be TRBD1 (6 bases). The germline CDR1 and CDR2 sequences are SGDLS and YYNGEE. The CDR3 has 15 residues. V was trimmed by 7 bases and J by 4 bases, leaving 20 bases between them. The CDR3 coding sequence is TGTGCCAGCGGGACGGACGGGACACCCCTCTATGGCTACACCTTC. Its translation: CASGTDGTPLYGYTF.

The chain recombines TRBV5-1 with TRBJ2-3, with 7 bases that match TRBD2. The CDR3 extends over 16 amino acids. The germline CDR1 and CDR2 sequences are SGHRS and YFSETQ. The V gene end was trimmed by 0 bases and the J gene end by 4 bases; junction bases not matched to a gene: 8. The CDR3 coding sequence is TGCGCCAGCAGCTTGGACGGAGCGGCGGGGGCAGATACGCAGTATTTT. It translates to CASSLDGAAGADTQYF.

This clone was found once. This chain connects TRBV2 to TRBJ2-2; TRBD2 might be the D (6 bases). The germline CDR1 and CDR2 sequences are SNHLY and FYNNEI. This CDR3 is 13 amino acids long. The V gene lost 10 bases and the J gene lost 5 bases, with 14 bases spanning the gap. This chain's CDR3 is CATSQGGTGELFF. The CDR3 DNA is TGTGCCACCTCACAAGGAGGGACCGGGGAGCTGTTTTTT.